This T cell receptor beta chain stems from a study of control samples from healthy donors and cancer patients. Some clones are missing from TCRdb's copy, which holds only in-frame ones; the method was immunoSEQ multiplex PCR. The top ten clones hold approximately 1.4% of a sample with about 180,000 clones, 85% to 90% of them seen once. This CDR3 is 14 amino acids long. Germline values: CDR1 MGHDK, CDR2 SYGVNS. V was clipped by 6 bases and J by 5 bases, with 16 bases between them. V usage is TRBV25-1 and J usage is TRBJ2-5; a possible D gene is TRBD2 (6 bases). The sequenced sample consisted of blood. The receptor was derived from a woman between 45 and 65 years old in good health. The CDR3 sequence is CASSPLGGGETQYF. The CDR3 DNA sequence: TGTGCCAGCAGCCCCCTCGGTGGGGGGGAGACCCAGTACTTC.